This TCR beta chain was captured in a study of blood T cell repertoires in COVID-19. Looking at the study overall: The samples span acute and convalescent COVID-19 from the United States, Italy and Spain. PBMCs, B-cell-depleted T cells, or T cells were the source of the cDNA or gDNA that made up the material.

This CDR3 spans 15 amino acids. Germline-derived CDR1 and CDR2 are GTSNPN and SVGIG (reference sequence). With V trimmed by 4 bases and J by 4 bases, 12 bases remained unmatched. Authors' analysis steps: Estimation of nucleated cell counts relied on the amplification of reference gene primers. The repertoire was sequenced with immunoSEQ multiplex PCR; TCRdb's copy has only in-frame clones and lacks some. The V and J calls and clone size come from that table; D and trimming were worked out from the DNA. The table records around 160,000 clones, roughly 90% of them present only once. The sequenced sample consisted of peripheral blood. The chain uses TRBV30 and TRBJ1-1, with 7 bases lining up with TRBD1. The clonotype comes from a human donor in a cohort sampled during active COVID-19. CDR3 loop: CAWTTGSIRGTEAFF. The DNA of the CDR3 is TGTGCCTGGACGACAGGGTCAATTCGAGGCACTGAAGCTTTCTTT.